Presented here are 7 T cell receptor beta chains from one specimen sequenced in a study of CD8+ T cells in alopecia areata. Reverse transcribed after extraction, RNA yielded cDNA as the sequencing template. Produced via immunoSEQ multiplex PCR; TCRdb's table is partial and in-frame only. The sample records about 110,000 clones, 55% to 70% being singletons. The sequencing input was NKG2D-low CD8+ T cells sorted from blood. The receptors originated from a human donor with alopecia areata.

The chain combines TRBV27 with TRBJ2-1; the match to TRBD1 covers 9 bases. CDR1 MNHEY and CDR2 SMNVEV come from the germline V gene (reference sequence). J lost 0 bases, V lost 8 bases, and 11 bases had no gene match. The CDR3 sequence is 17 residues long. CDR3 region: CASRTFRGQGSYNEQFF. CDR3 DNA sequence: TGTGCCAGCCGTACCTTTCGGGGACAGGGCTCCTACAATGAGCAGTTCTTC.

The table lists this clone with a count of one. The gene calls are TRBV5-1 and TRBJ2-3; 16 bases fit TRBD2. CDR1 and CDR2 (germline): SGHRS, YFSETQ. The CDR3 runs 20 residues. Trimming took 4 bases from V and 4 from J; bases not matched to a gene: 15. CDR3 sequence (DNA): TGCGCCAGCAGCCCACACCGTTCCCAGGGACTAGCGGGAGGGCCAGATACGCAGTATTTT. It specifies CASSPHRSQGLAGGPDTQYF.

This chain links TRBV2 with TRBJ2-1; D uncertain. Trimming removed 6 bases at V and 0 bases at J, with 6 bases between. This CDR3 spans 13 amino acids. CDR1 and CDR2 (germline): SNHLY, FYNNEI. The CDR3 sequence: CASSESSYNEQFF. The CDR3 coding sequence is TGTGCCAGCAGCGAGAGCTCCTACAATGAGCAGTTCTTC.

This clone was detected once. J is TRBJ2-7 and V is TRBV2; TRBD2 matches 12 bases. This CDR3 has 14 amino acids. Germline loops: CDR1 SNHLY, CDR2 FYNNEI. J gave up 3 bases and V 6 bases, and 3 bases lay outside the gene matches. The CDR3 is CASRGLAGLYEQYF. DNA of the CDR3: TGTGCCAGCAGGGGACTAGCGGGCCTCTACGAGCAGTACTTC.

This clone is a singleton in its sample. V usage is TRBV30 and J usage is TRBJ1-5, with TRBD1 matching 12 bases. Looked up from germline, CDR1 is GTSNPN and CDR2 is SVGIG (reference sequence). Trimming took 4 bases from V and 9 from J; bases not matched to a gene: 10. The CDR3 totals 15 residues. CDR3 in amino acids: CAWTNGTGGRGPQHF. The CDR3 DNA reads TGTGCCTGGACGAATGGGACAGGGGGCCGGGGGCCCCAGCATTTT.

The chain uses TRBV7-8 and TRBJ2-5, with D perhaps being TRBD1 or TRBD2 (6 bases each). Trimming pared 1 base from V and 1 base from J, leaving 7 bases between. This CDR3 is 14 amino acids long. CDR1 is SGHVS, CDR2 FQNEAQ, per germline. This CDR3 reads CASSLEGGQETQYF. The CDR3 DNA reads as TGTGCCAGCAGCTTAGAGGGGGGCCAAGAGACCCAGTACTTC.

V usage is TRBV7-3 and J usage is TRBJ2-3; 14 nucleotides agree with TRBD2. Germline values: CDR1 SGHTA, CDR2 FQGTGA. Trimming took 5 bases from V and 3 from J; bases not matched to a gene: 7. There are 17 residues in the CDR3. The CDR3 DNA follows: TGTGCCAGCAGCGCACCGGGACTAGCGGGAGAAACAGATACGCAGTATTTT. Protein sequence: CASSAPGLAGETDTQYF.